The entry below describes one T cell receptor beta chain. What it recognizes is unknown. Trimming cost V 6 bases and J 0 bases, with 9 bases left between them. Germline loops: CDR1 MNHNS, CDR2 SASEGT. The CDR3 spans 14 residues. This sample is drawn from a study of cytomegalovirus exposure and HLA in healthy donors. Regarding the study as a whole: Segments of the TCR beta V type were, in most cases, productive about 87% or about 30% of the time in an earlier analysis. Within a later analysis, the majority of CMV-associated TCR beta chains appeared HLA-restricted. When a later analysis was performed, an Asian-associated ancestry cluster reportedly had fewer N-insertions than the roughly 630-donor mean.

The study ran its PCR with 60 Vbeta and 13 Jbeta primers. Per the study methods: Some 10 million of the 60 million to 90 million unique TCR beta chains counted in a later analysis were shared. Sequencing was performed with immunoSEQ multiplex PCR; in TCRdb, only in-frame clones are kept and a portion is missing. The V and J calls and clone size are taken from that table; D and trimming were inferred from the DNA. The sample consists of around 94,000 clones, about 62% of them appearing once. The chain joins TRBV6-1 to TRBJ1-5; the D gene is possibly TRBD1 (5 bases). The origin of this receptor is a man aged 30 to 39 in good health and CMV-seronegative. The sequenced sample was PBMCs. The CDR3 DNA follows: TGTGCCAGCAGGACAGAACATAGCAATCAGCCCCAGCATTTT. Amino acid sequence: CASRTEHSNQPQHF.